This T cell receptor beta chain was documented in a study of blood T cell repertoires in COVID-19 (dated by TCRdb to the early 2020s). Context from the whole study: Samples from collaborators originated in the United States, Italy and Spain and spanned both the acute and convalescent phases of COVID-19. Nearly every sample came with metadata listing a de-identified subject ID, COVID-19 status, age in years and sex. Where HLA class I and class II types were available, the types were taken from metadata supplied by the sample provider, not from assay-based typing. Subjects who had been exposed to COVID-19, were actively infected with it, or had recovered from it provided the deeply sampled blood TCRbeta repertoires that made up the dataset. The repertoires were released in a freely available public database meant as a resource for research on the immune response to SARS-CoV-2. Samples came from the ongoing ImmuneRACE study (first 160 participants) plus 1,254 subjects from 6 global collaborators. The material from the prospective study consisted of cDNA or gDNA derived from T cells, B-cell-depleted T cells, or PBMCs.

Findings and caveats that apply to the study as a whole: Clinical and demographic metadata were provided uncurated, with the amount varying by source and participant.

On this clone itself: This clone's antigen is unknown. No much larger clonotype is one base removed from it; base qualities were not supplied.

The immunoSEQ Assay, a bias-controlled multiplex PCR, was used to amplify TCRbeta CDR3 regions from genomic DNA. For the original study's pipeline: Nucleated cell counts per sample were estimated from amplification of reference gene primers within the assay. To quantify the absolute abundance of each unique TCRbeta CDR3 rearrangement, sequence reads were collapsed and filtered. For each sample, productive Simpson clonality was calculated as the square root of Simpson's diversity index over productive rearrangements. Imported from immuneACCESS, the table was reduced by TCRdb to in-frame sequences with V and J called. These copies leave out some clones; in studies compared against another copy, an unresolved V gene accounts for under half, and the cause of the remainder is not known. V, J and clone size reflect that table, while D and trimming were determined from the DNA. Here the sample has 99,000 or so clones; approximately 87% occur a single time. Over 12% of the sample is taken by the ten largest.

The germline V gene sets CDR1 to MNHEY and CDR2 to SVGAGI. Counted from cysteine to phenylalanine, this CDR3 has 15 amino acids. The sequence is cut down to CDR3 DNA, 45 bases in frame from base 1. V is cut by 6 bases and J by 5 bases, and the space between the germline ends is 20 bases. The collaborating institutions used their own protocols to collect whole blood in K2EDTA tubes. For TCRbeta analysis, collaborators shipped samples in one of three forms: frozen whole blood, isolated PBMCs, or DNA extracted from either of those sample types. The sequenced sample consisted of peripheral blood. This TCR was recovered from a man aged 50 or older with acute or convalescent COVID-19. Recombination joined TRBV6-5 with TRBJ2-7, with a tentative D gene TRBD1 over 5 matching bases. The CDR3 in this case is CASRSNSRGLHEQYF. DNA sequence: TGTGCCAGCAGGTCTAACTCAAGGGGTCTCCACGAGCAGTACTTC.